Sequencing of this T cell receptor beta chain was carried out in a study of cytomegalovirus exposure and HLA in healthy donors. Background on the study: A subsequent analysis reported that the roughly 120 validation repertoires were produced on the same platform that had also been used for the roughly 700 first-cohort repertoires.

V shed 0 bases and J shed 5 bases, with 13 bases lying between them. The CDR3 has 15 residues. CDR1 and CDR2 from the germline V gene are KGHSH and LQKENI. Assay: immunoSEQ multiplex PCR; the TCRdb copy retains only in-frame clones and omits some. Of fewer than 250,000 clones detected, approximately 80% appear once; the ten largest clones hold about 14%. Points on this clone: What it binds is unknown.

Study-wide points: A few chains tied to CMV proved CMV antigen-specific in vitro. A subsequent analysis found that TCR clusters from the first cohort also tended to co-occur in the approximately 120 validation repertoires, with less than 95% of cluster scores above 0.

This chain uses TRBV18 with TRBJ1-1, with D maybe TRBD1 (5 bases). Sample: PBMCs. The receptor was isolated from a woman in her twenties or thirties in good health and CMV-seropositive. The CDR3 sequence is CASSPPGRGRTEAFF. The CDR3 DNA reads as TGTGCCAGCTCACCACCCGGGCGGGGCCGGACTGAAGCTTTCTTT.